Sequencing of this TCR beta chain was carried out in a study of cytomegalovirus exposure and HLA in healthy donors. Study findings and constraints: When a later analysis compared HLA-associated TCR beta chains with equally common others, the HLA-associated chains turned out to be more clonally expanded and to have lower generation probabilities. Common viral pathogens seemed to be connected with several of the most significant clusters, according to a later analysis.

Despite likely unrecorded immune exposures, the donors were nominally healthy at the time of sampling. The PCR contained 60 Vbeta and 13 Jbeta primers. Repertoires were generated with immunoSEQ multiplex PCR, while TCRdb's copy carries only in-frame clones and drops some. The table records fewer than 200,000 clones, around three quarters of them present only once. Germline V gene lookup returns CDR1 SGHTA and CDR2 FQGTGA. Between the trimmed V and J ends, which lost 8 bases and 5 bases, there was a span of 18 bases. CDR3 length: 14 amino acids. Regarding this clone: Its antigen remains unknown.

The sample taken for sequencing was PBMCs. The chain recombines TRBV7-3 with TRBJ1-1, with D unresolved. The receptor was isolated from a boy younger than 18 in good health and CMV-seronegative. CDR3 sequence (DNA): TGTGCCAGCTCCCCCAACGGCGGAGGAACTGAAGCTTTCTTT. It specifies CASSPNGGGTEAFF.